Listed below are T cell receptor beta chains from one sample, sequenced in a study of cytomegalovirus exposure and HLA in healthy donors. This table comes from immunoSEQ multiplex PCR, and its TCRdb copy is limited to in-frame clones, with some not included. The table lists 100,000 to 150,000 clones, 80% to 90% of them singletons. Sequencing was carried out using PBMCs. The source of these receptors is a woman between 18 and 29 years old in good health and CMV-seronegative. Both conserved end residues are part of each CDR3. Fields, in order: V gene, CDR3 length, D gene, clone size, J gene, CDR3 DNA, CDR3 protein. The D gene is left open where the match is weak. Part of the rows lack a size; the others show once, few, many or a class for expanded clones.

TRBV6-5	12	.	.	TRBJ1-5	TGTGCCAGCCGGTCGTTGGGCCAGCCCCAGCATTTT	CASRSLGQPQHF
TRBV4-1	14	TRBD1	.	TRBJ2-7	TGCGCCAGCAGCCCGGGACAGGGTTCCTACGAGCAGTACTTC	CASSPGQGSYEQYF
TRBV9	15	TRBD2	.	TRBJ2-3	TGTGCCAGCAGCGTAGCTAGCGGGGGGGCAGATACGCAGTATTTT	CASSVASGGADTQYF
TRBV5-4	16	.	.	TRBJ1-1	TGTGCCAGCAGCGGTCAACTTGAGGGGGTTTGGACTGAAGCTTTCTTT	CASSGQLEGVWTEAFF
TRBV11-1	15	.	.	TRBJ2-1	TGTGCCAGCAGCCACCATACTTCTACCTACAATGAGCAGTTCTTC	CASSHHTSTYNEQFF
TRBV5-5	15	TRBD1	.	TRBJ1-2	TGTGCCAGCTCAGAACCCACAGGGGACACCTATGGCTACACCTTC	CASSEPTGDTYGYTF
TRBV6-1	17	TRBD2	.	TRBJ2-3	TGTGCCAGCAGTGAAGCGGCGGTAGCGGGTAGCACAGATACGCAGTATTTT	CASSEAAVAGSTDTQYF
TRBV6-6	15	TRBD2	.	TRBJ2-7	TGTGCCAGCAGTGTGGCTAGCGGGGGGCCTCACGAGCAGTACTTC	CASSVASGGPHEQYF
TRBV7-3	14	TRBD1	.	TRBJ2-7	TGTGCCAGCAGCCCCGGGACAGGGGCCTACGAGCAGTACTTC	CASSPGTGAYEQYF
TRBV10-3	12	.	.	TRBJ2-2	TGTGCCATCAGTGGAGGGACCGGGGAGCTGTTTTTT	CAISGGTGELFF
TRBV4-2	19	TRBD2	.	TRBJ2-3	TGTGCCAGCAGCCACCCGGAACGAATTAGCGGGGGAAACACAGATACGCAGTATTTT	CASSHPERISGGNTDTQYF
TRBV5-4	16	.	.	TRBJ2-1	TGTGCCAGCAGCTTGGGGGGCGGGGGCCCCTACAATGAGCAGTTCTTC	CASSLGGGGPYNEQFF
TRBV5-1	13	TRBD2	.	TRBJ2-7	TGCGCCAGCAGCTTCCGGTGGGGGGGCGAGCAGTACTTC	CASSFRWGGEQYF
TRBV5-6	15	.	.	TRBJ1-4	TGTGCCAGCAGCAAACTGATTTCGGTTTTCGAAAAACTGTTTTTT	CASSKLISVFEKLFF
TRBV4-1	16	TRBD1	.	TRBJ1-1	TGCGCCAGCAGCCAAGGACAGGGGTGGGGGGGGACTGAAGCTTTCTTT	CASSQGQGWGGTEAFF
TRBV5-1	15	.	.	TRBJ1-5	TGCGCCAGCAGCTTGGGGGGCACAAGCAATCAGCCCCAGCATTTT	CASSLGGTSNQPQHF
TRBV18	15	.	.	TRBJ2-7	TGTGCCAGCTCACCACCGGCAGGGGTTGCCTACGAGCAGTACTTC	CASSPPAGVAYEQYF
TRBV6-1	17	TRBD1	.	TRBJ1-3	TGTGCCAGCAGTGCCAGTATCGCAGGGGGCTCTGGAAACACCATATATTTT	CASSASIAGGSGNTIYF
TRBV5-1	15	.	.	TRBJ1-4	TGCGCCAGCAGCTTGGAGGGCAGGGAAAATGAAAAACTGTTTTTT	CASSLEGRENEKLFF
TRBV7-2	12	.	.	TRBJ2-7	TGTGCCAGCAGCTCGGAGTGGGTCGAGCAGTACTTC	CASSSEWVEQYF
TRBV5-1	15	TRBD1	.	TRBJ2-7	TGCGCCAGCAGCTCCCAACCGGGACAGACCTACGAGCAGTACTTC	CASSSQPGQTYEQYF
TRBV9	12	.	.	TRBJ2-2	TGTGCCAGCAGTTTTTTCGCGGGGGAGCTGTTTTTT	CASSFFAGELFF
TRBV11-2	14	.	.	TRBJ1-5	TGTGCCAGCAGCTTAGAGGGGGGGGCCCAGCCCCAGCATTTT	CASSLEGGAQPQHF
TRBV7-9	11	.	.	TRBJ2-5	TGTGCCAGCAGCGTTATAGAGACCCAGTACTTC	CASSVIETQYF
TRBV5-5	14	.	few	TRBJ2-7	TGTGCCAGCAGCTTGGTGGGACAAGGGTACGAGCAGTACTTC	CASSLVGQGYEQYF
TRBV9	16	.	once	TRBJ2-2	TGTGCCAGCAGCGTAGCGTCGTGGGCCTCCACCGGGGAGCTGTTTTTT	CASSVASWASTGELFF
TRBV7-9	19	TRBD1	.	TRBJ2-5	TGTGCCAGCAGCTTCCGGGACAGCGACTCTATCGAGTACCAAGAGACCCAGTACTTC	CASSFRDSDSIEYQETQYF
TRBV4-1	14	.	few	TRBJ1-2	TGCGCCAGCAGCCCCTGGGGCTCTAACTATGGCTACACCTTC	CASSPWGSNYGYTF
TRBV18	15	.	.	TRBJ2-6	TGTGCCAGCTCACCATCCAGGGCTGGGGCCAACGTCCTGACTTTC	CASSPSRAGANVLTF
TRBV29-1	14	TRBD1	.	TRBJ2-3	TGCAGCGTCTCGACAGGGGCCCGCACAGATACGCAGTATTTT	CSVSTGARTDTQYF
TRBV2	15	TRBD2	once	TRBJ2-1	TGTGCCAGCAGCGATAGGACTAGCGGGGGGCGTAAGTTATTCTTC	CASSDRTSGGRKLFF
TRBV5-1	14	TRBD1	few	TRBJ2-1	TGCGCCAGCAGCGGGGACAGGGACTACAATGAGCAGTTCTTC	CASSGDRDYNEQFF
TRBV2	14	.	.	TRBJ1-2	TGTGCCAGCAGTGAGCTTATGACAAGGGGCGGCTACACCTTC	CASSELMTRGGYTF
TRBV2	13	.	.	TRBJ1-2	TGTGCCATCTTTAACGAGGGGGACTATGGCTACACCTTC	CAIFNEGDYGYTF
TRBV10-3	13	TRBD1	.	TRBJ2-7	TGTGCCATCAATCCGGGACAGAGCTACGAGCAGTACTTC	CAINPGQSYEQYF
TRBV4-1	16	TRBD1	.	TRBJ2-2	TGCGCCAGCAGCACCCGCTCCGGGACAGAGGGCGGGGAGCTGTTTTTT	CASSTRSGTEGGELFF
TRBV4-1	19	TRBD2	once	TRBJ2-7	TGCGCCAGCAGCCAAGAGGGACTAGCGGGGGGGCCGGTCCTGGACGAGCAGTACTTC	CASSQEGLAGGPVLDEQYF
TRBV6-5	13	.	.	TRBJ1-2	TGTGCCAGCAGTTACAGCTCAGGGTTTGGCTACACCTTC	CASSYSSGFGYTF
TRBV13	15	TRBD1	.	TRBJ2-7	TGTGCCAGCAGCTTCTTGGGGACAGGATCCTACGAGCAGTACTTC	CASSFLGTGSYEQYF
TRBV5-1	14	.	.	TRBJ1-2	TGCGCCAGCAGCTTGGAGCCCGAAGCGGGGGGCTACACCTTC	CASSLEPEAGGYTF
TRBV19	15	.	.	TRBJ1-4	TGTGCCAGTAGGTTGGCCGGGGGAACTAATGAAAAACTGTTTTTT	CASRLAGGTNEKLFF
TRBV5-6	13	TRBD1	.	TRBJ1-2	TGTGCCAGCAGCAGGGACAGTCTCTATGGCTACACCTTC	CASSRDSLYGYTF
TRBV27	14	TRBD1	.	TRBJ1-4	TGTGCCAGCAGTTCGGGACAGCCACTTGAAAAACTGTTTTTT	CASSSGQPLEKLFF
TRBV18	16	.	once	TRBJ2-3	TGTGCCAGCTCACCTCGTGGGGGCAGCCTCACAGATACGCAGTATTTT	CASSPRGGSLTDTQYF
TRBV25-1	14	TRBD2	.	TRBJ2-5	TGTGCCAGCAGTGAGCCGGGGGAGGGAAAGACCCAGTACTTC	CASSEPGEGKTQYF
TRBV11-2	13	TRBD1	.	TRBJ1-1	TGTGCCAGCAGCCCACAGGGGATATCTGAAGCTTTCTTT	CASSPQGISEAFF
TRBV15	15	.	.	TRBJ2-2	TGTGCCACCGGTCCCAGCGCGGGAAGCTCCGGGGAGCTGTTTTTT	CATGPSAGSSGELFF
TRBV10-3	14	.	.	TRBJ2-5	TGTGCCATCAGTGAACGGCGAGAGGGAGAGACCCAGTACTTC	CAISERREGETQYF
TRBV10-2	11	.	.	TRBJ2-5	TGCGCCAGCAGGGGGGGAGAGACCCAGTACTTC	CASRGGETQYF
TRBV11-2	15	TRBD1	.	TRBJ1-1	TGTGCCAGCAGCTACGGACAGGGGATGAACACTGAAGCTTTCTTT	CASSYGQGMNTEAFF
TRBV5-1	15	TRBD2	.	TRBJ2-7	TGCGCCAGCAGCCCCACACCGGGACTACGTGACGAGCAGTACTTC	CASSPTPGLRDEQYF
TRBV5-6	16	TRBD1	.	TRBJ2-2	TGTGCCAGCAGCTTGGGTTCAAGGACAGGCACCGGGGAGCTGTTTTTT	CASSLGSRTGTGELFF
TRBV19	17	.	.	TRBJ1-1	TGTGCCAGTAGTTGGGGCGTTGGGGCGGAAAAGAACACTGAAGCTTTCTTT	CASSWGVGAEKNTEAFF
TRBV6-1	15	.	.	TRBJ2-1	TGTGCCAGCAGTGAACCGGGACTCTCTAACAATGAGCAGTTCTTC	CASSEPGLSNNEQFF
TRBV27	17	.	once	TRBJ1-2	TGTGCCAGCAGTCCGGGTCATTCGCTCCTTCTGCTCTATGGCTACACCTTC	CASSPGHSLLLLYGYTF
TRBV9	14	.	.	TRBJ1-1	TGTGCCAGCAGCGTAGATTGGAGGGCCACTGAAGCTTTCTTT	CASSVDWRATEAFF
TRBV9	16	TRBD2	.	TRBJ2-1	TGTGCCAGCAGCACCCGAGCGGGGGGCTCCTACAATGAGCAGTTCTTC	CASSTRAGGSYNEQFF
TRBV5-6	14	.	few	TRBJ1-2	TGTGCCAGCAGCTTGGAGGCCCGGAGCTATGGCTACACCTTC	CASSLEARSYGYTF